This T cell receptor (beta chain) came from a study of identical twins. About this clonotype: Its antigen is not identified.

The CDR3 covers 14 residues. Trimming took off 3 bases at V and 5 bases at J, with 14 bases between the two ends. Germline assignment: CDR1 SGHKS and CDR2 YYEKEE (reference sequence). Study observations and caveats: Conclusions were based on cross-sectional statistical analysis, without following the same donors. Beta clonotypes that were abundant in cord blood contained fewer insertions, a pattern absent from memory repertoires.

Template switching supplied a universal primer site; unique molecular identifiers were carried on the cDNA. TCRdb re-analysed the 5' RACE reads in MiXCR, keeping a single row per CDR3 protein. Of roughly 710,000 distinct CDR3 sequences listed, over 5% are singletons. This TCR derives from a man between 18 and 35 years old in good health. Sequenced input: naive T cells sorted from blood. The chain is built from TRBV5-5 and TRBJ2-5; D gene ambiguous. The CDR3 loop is CASSSAGGWETQYF. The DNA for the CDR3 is TGTGCCAGCAGCTCCGCTGGTGGATGGGAGACCCAGTACTTC.